This is a list of T cell receptor beta chains from one sample in a study of tumor-infiltrating lymphocytes in primary liver carcinoma. MiXCR was run by TCRdb on the multiplex PCR reads, yielding one entry per CDR3 protein. Of 300,000 to 400,000 distinct CDR3 sequences in the sample, almost 65% were seen once. Sample: peripheral blood. These receptors came from a man aged 40-49 years with primary liver carcinoma and hepatitis B virus infection. Each CDR3 is given without its conserved first and last residue.

CDR3aa,j_gene,v_gene
ASSHEKVSYEQY,TRBJ2-7,TRBV4-1
AWSADYEQY,TRBJ2-7,TRBV30
VSSRLRGSGGYT,TRBJ1-2,TRBV6-2/TRBV6-3
ASSLGRRYEQY,TRBJ2-7,TRBV5-5
ASSYPWDREYEQY,TRBJ2-7,TRBV6-2/TRBV6-3
AGSLARDQETQY,TRBJ2-5,TRBV5-4
ASLESDQPQH,TRBJ1-5,TRBV11-2
SSSFGGTNYGYT,TRBJ1-2,TRBV28
SVRWEISYNEQF,TRBJ2-1,TRBV29-1
AISSGTFNEQF,TRBJ2-1,TRBV12-3/TRBV12-4
ASSFTGSGANVLT,TRBJ2-6,TRBV12-3/TRBV12-4
ASSPLRDSVAF,TRBJ1-1,TRBV11-2
ASSAAGTGVSPLH,TRBJ1-6,TRBV5-1
ASSSDRTIPEAF,TRBJ1-1,TRBV6-5
ASSLRIPSGGGGYT,TRBJ1-2,TRBV11-2
ASSQIRGSTDTQY,TRBJ2-3,TRBV4-1
AISGLTGLTGELF,TRBJ2-2,TRBV10-3
ASSYSRAGGHEQY,TRBJ2-7,TRBV6-5
ASSLGDITDTQY,TRBJ2-3,TRBV11-2
ATTTGAMGNDYT,TRBJ1-2,TRBV11-1
ASSQDPGDPIRGYT,TRBJ1-2,TRBV4-2
ASSLATLALGKIETQY,TRBJ2-5,TRBV11-2
ASSLTGQGSYEQY,TRBJ2-7,TRBV5-1
ASSQVLAGADTQY,TRBJ2-3,TRBV4-3
ASSLGTNENEQF,TRBJ2-1,TRBV11-2
ASNLQETQY,TRBJ2-5,TRBV12-3/TRBV12-4
SVRVGHGYT,TRBJ1-2,TRBV29-1
ANSFRVSEEQY,TRBJ2-7,TRBV11-2